A single sample gave rise to the 31 T cell receptor beta chains below, sequenced in a study of cytomegalovirus exposure and HLA in healthy donors. Clones were sequenced by immunoSEQ multiplex PCR, and TCRdb holds only the in-frame ones, with some missing. The table includes some 140,000 clones, approximately 85% detected once. Sequenced sample: PBMCs. The receptors were gathered from a woman younger than 45 in good health and CMV-seronegative.

The chain employs TRBV2 and TRBJ1-2; TRBD1 agrees at 7 bases. Germline V gives CDR1 SNHLY, CDR2 FYNNEI. The CDR3 has 12 amino acids. The V and J ends lost 6 bases and 8 bases, in that order; junction bases with no gene match: 6. The CDR3 here is CASRQTGLGYTF. CDR3 DNA sequence: TGTGCCAGCAGACAGACAGGGTTGGGCTACACCTTC.

This chain joins TRBV2 and TRBJ1-5; unclear D gene. Germline V lookup: CDR1 SNHLY, CDR2 FYNNEI. Trimming removed 6 bases at V and 3 bases at J, with 12 bases between. This CDR3 region has 14 residues. Written as DNA, the CDR3 is TGTGCCAGCAGGATGGGAGGAGACAATCAGCCCCAGCATTTT. It codes for CASRMGGDNQPQHF. The whole variable domain, remainder taken from reference TRBV2 and TRBJ1-5, is EPEVTQTPSHQVTQMGQEVILRCVPISNHLYFYWYRQILGQKVEFLVSFYNNEISEKSEIFDDQFSVERPDGSNFTLKIRSTKLEDSAMYFCASRMGGDNQPQHFGDGTRLSIL.

In its sample, this clone was seen a few times. The genes are TRBV7-3 and TRBJ1-1; perhaps TRBD1 as D (5 bases). Trimming removed 2 bases at V and 1 base at J, with 11 bases between. Germline V gives CDR1 SGHTA, CDR2 FQGTGA. This CDR3 comprises 15 residues. CDR3 sequence (DNA): TGTGCCAGCAGCTTACTGGGAGGACAGAACACTGAAGCTTTCTTT. This encodes CASSLLGGQNTEAFF.

The chain recombines TRBV2 with TRBJ1-1; D not resolved. Between the trimmed V and J ends, which lost 5 bases and 1 base, there was a span of 8 bases. This CDR3 spans 13 amino acids. Germline assignment: CDR1 SNHLY and CDR2 FYNNEI. The CDR3 coding sequence is TGTGCCAGCAGTACAGACACGAACACTGAAGCTTTCTTT. Translating it yields CASSTDTNTEAFF.

The V gene is TRBV6-1, the J gene TRBJ1-5; TRBD1 matches at 8 bases. This CDR3 has 18 residues. The germline gives CDR1 MNHNS, CDR2 SASEGT. J was trimmed by 1 base and V by 2 bases; bases with no gene match: 10. The CDR3 DNA follows: TGTGCCAGCAGTGAATGGGTCAGGGGGCGATGGAGCAATCAGCCCCAGCATTTT. Encoded protein: CASSEWVRGRWSNQPQHF.

The rearrangement uses TRBV25-1 and TRBJ1-4, with D possibly matching TRBD1 (6 bases). V was shortened by 8 bases and J by 5 bases, with 18 bases between the two germline ends. CDR1 MGHDK and CDR2 SYGVNS come from the germline V gene. The CDR3 spans 15 residues. The CDR3: CASGSGTRKNEKLFF. In nucleotides, the CDR3 is TGTGCCAGCGGCTCCGGGACAAGGAAGAATGAAAAACTGTTTTTT.

The chain recombines TRBV6-6 with TRBJ1-1; D might be TRBD1 (5 bases). This CDR3 has 14 residues. Deletions cut 2 bases from V and 1 base from J, with 8 bases between. CDR1 and CDR2 from the germline V gene are MNHNY and SVGAGI (reference sequence). The DNA of the CDR3 is TGTGCCAGCAGTTACACCACAGGGAACACTGAAGCTTTCTTT. It translates to CASSYTTGNTEAFF.

This chain uses TRBV11-2 with TRBJ2-1; 8 bases are a match to TRBD1. The length of the CDR3 is 15 residues. V dropped 5 bases and J dropped 8; count of bases not matched to a gene: 11. Germline loops: CDR1 SGHAT, CDR2 FQNNGV. CDR3 coding DNA: TGTGCCAGCAGCCCCCGCCAGGGGGCGGGTTATGAGCAGTTCTTC. It yields the protein CASSPRQGAGYEQFF.

This sequence joins TRBV19 and TRBJ2-7; tentatively, D is TRBD1 (5 bases). Germline loops: CDR1 LNHDA, CDR2 SQIVND (reference sequence). The V end lost 1 base, the J end lost 0 bases, and 10 bases lay between the germline ends. CDR3 size: 15 residues. CDR3: CASSIGSGISYEQYF. The CDR3 DNA reads TGTGCCAGTAGTATAGGATCAGGGATCTCCTACGAGCAGTACTTC. The whole variable domain, filled in from reference TRBV19 and TRBJ2-7, reads DGGITQSPKYLFRKEGQNVTLSCEQNLNHDAMYWYRQDPGQGLRLIYYSQIVNDFQKGDIAEGYSVSREKKESFPLTVTSAQKNPTAFYLCASSIGSGISYEQYFGPGTRLTVT.

The chain recombines TRBV2 with TRBJ2-4, with 10 bases aligning to TRBD1. The trim removed 4 bases at V and 7 bases at J, leaving 7 bases unmatched. Germline loops: CDR1 SNHLY, CDR2 FYNNEI. This CDR3 is 15 amino acids long. This CDR3 reads CASSGETGGLNIQYF. Written as DNA, the CDR3 is TGTGCCAGCAGTGGAGAGACAGGGGGCTTGAACATTCAGTACTTC.

The chain links TRBV27 to TRBJ2-7, with 8 bases fitting TRBD2. In germline, CDR1 is MNHEY, CDR2 SMNVEV (reference sequence). V lost 3 bases to trimming and J lost 3 bases; unmatched junction nucleotides: 7. The CDR3 sequence is 15 residues long. The chain's CDR3 is CASSFTGGGYYEQYF. The CDR3 bases are TGTGCCAGCAGTTTTACGGGCGGGGGGTACTACGAGCAGTACTTC.

For the CDR3, the DNA is TGTGCCAGCAGCTTGGCGGACAGGGACAATCAGCCCCAGCATTTT. This encodes CASSLADRDNQPQHF. The chain recombines TRBV5-6 with TRBJ1-5, with TRBD1 identical over 8 bases. V lost 0 bases and J lost 3; bases outside the gene matches: 2. This CDR3 contains 15 residues. Germline V gene data show CDR1 as SGHDT and CDR2 as YYEEEE.

The chain combines TRBV6-5 with TRBJ1-3; 10 bases line up with TRBD1. Germline loops: CDR1 MNHEY, CDR2 SVGAGI. V shed 6 bases and J 5 bases; nucleotides not matched to a gene: 4. This CDR3 comprises 14 residues. The CDR3 DNA reads TGTGCCAGCAGGGCTGACAGGGGGCGAAACACCATATATTTT. As protein: CASRADRGRNTIYF.

The V call is TRBV20-1, the J call TRBJ1-1, with no clear D. Germline assignment: CDR1 DFQATT and CDR2 SNEGSKA (reference sequence). V was pared by 6 bases and J by 7 bases, with 9 bases between. The CDR3 loop spans 10 amino acids. In DNA form, the CDR3 reads TGCAGTGCGATCAGAAATGAAGCTTTCTTT. Translation: CSAIRNEAFF.

V usage is TRBV5-3 and J usage is TRBJ2-2; D perhaps matches TRBD1 (6 bases). TRBV5-3 qualifies as an ORF whose function is uncertain. The CDR3 sequence is 14 residues long. Trimming pared 1 base from V and 5 bases from J, leaving 9 bases between. The DNA for the CDR3 is TGTGCCAGAAGCTTGATGAGGGGGACCGGGGAGCTGTTTTTT. It yields the protein CARSLMRGTGELFF.

The rearrangement uses TRBV5-1 and TRBJ2-7, with TRBD2 matching over 8 bases. The CDR3 runs to 15 residues. Germline V lookup: CDR1 SGHRS, CDR2 YFSETQ. J was trimmed by 0 bases and V by 5 bases; bases with no gene match: 7. The CDR3 DNA reads TGCGCCAGCAGAAAAACAGCGGGGGCCTCCTACGAGCAGTACTTC. This codes for CASRKTAGASYEQYF.

This rearrangement joins TRBV5-1 to TRBJ2-2; TRBD1 matches at 8 bases. CDR3 size: 15 residues. J was trimmed by 1 base and V by 2 bases; bases with no gene match: 1. Germline CDR1 reads SGHRS; CDR2 reads YFSETQ. CDR3 protein: CASSFGQGNTGELFF. For the CDR3, the DNA is TGCGCCAGCAGCTTCGGACAGGGGAACACCGGGGAGCTGTTTTTT.

The rearrangement uses TRBV2 and TRBJ1-2, with TRBD1 matching 11 bases. V shed 6 bases and J 8 bases; nucleotides not matched to a gene: 8. The CDR3 is made up of 14 amino acids. Germline V lookup: CDR1 SNHLY, CDR2 FYNNEI. CDR3 amino acids: CASRSGQGARGYTF. The CDR3 DNA sequence: TGTGCCAGCAGATCCGGACAGGGGGCGCGGGGCTACACCTTC. The variable domain in full, with the rest retrieved from reference TRBV2 and TRBJ1-2, is EPEVTQTPSHQVTQMGQEVILRCVPISNHLYFYWYRQILGQKVEFLVSFYNNEISEKSEIFDDQFSVERPDGSNFTLKIRSTKLEDSAMYFCASRSGQGARGYTFGSGTRLTVV.

This chain connects TRBV2 to TRBJ2-1, with 10 bases aligning to TRBD2. The CDR3 runs to 16 residues. In germline, CDR1 is SNHLY, CDR2 FYNNEI. The V and J ends lost 5 bases and 4 bases, in that order; junction bases with no gene match: 8. CDR3 bases: TGTGCCAGCAGTCGAACCGGGACTAGCGTATACAATGAGCAGTTCTTC. Its protein product is CASSRTGTSVYNEQFF. The full variable domain, with the rest looked up from reference TRBV2 and TRBJ2-1, is EPEVTQTPSHQVTQMGQEVILRCVPISNHLYFYWYRQILGQKVEFLVSFYNNEISEKSEIFDDQFSVERPDGSNFTLKIRSTKLEDSAMYFCASSRTGTSVYNEQFFGPGTRLTVL.

The V and J genes are TRBV4-3 and TRBJ1-4; 9 positions match TRBD1. V was clipped by 0 bases and J by 6 bases; unmatched bases: 5. The CDR3 runs 16 residues. In germline, CDR1 is LGHNA, CDR2 YSLEER. CDR3 bases: TGCGCCAGCAGCCAAGATATGAGGACAGGGGATGAAAAACTGTTTTTT. It is translated as CASSQDMRTGDEKLFF.

This chain uses TRBV11-2 with TRBJ1-2; D call uncertain. Germline values: CDR1 SGHAT, CDR2 FQNNGV. V was cut by 1 base and J by 7 bases, with 13 bases left in between. This CDR3 spans 14 amino acids. The CDR3 is CASSLAGRFGGYTF. The CDR3 DNA reads as TGTGCCAGCAGCTTAGCGGGGAGATTCGGTGGCTACACCTTC.

J is TRBJ1-4 and V is TRBV2, with 10 bases identical to TRBD1. Germline loops: CDR1 SNHLY, CDR2 FYNNEI. This CDR3 comprises 13 residues. The ends lost 6 bases at V and 8 bases at J; junction bases unmatched: 3. In DNA form, the CDR3 reads TGTGCCAGCAGGGACAGGGGGGAAGAAAAACTGTTTTTT. This gives the protein CASRDRGEEKLFF.

The chain recombines TRBV2 with TRBJ2-7; 8 positions agree with TRBD1. V shed 6 bases and J 7 bases; nucleotides not matched to a gene: 8. CDR3 size: 13 residues. Germline V gives CDR1 SNHLY, CDR2 FYNNEI. The CDR3 DNA follows: TGTGCCAGCAGAGGGCAGGGGGCGGGAGAGCAGTACTTC. Translating it yields CASRGQGAGEQYF.

This chain connects TRBV9 to TRBJ1-4; D gene unclear. The CDR3 loop spans 14 amino acids. V was cut by 4 bases and J by 4 bases, with 11 bases left in between. Germline lookup yields CDR1 SGDLS and CDR2 YYNGEE. The CDR3 loop reads CASSLGYGNEKLFF. CDR3 DNA: TGTGCCAGCAGCCTAGGGTACGGTAATGAAAAACTGTTTTTT.

J is TRBJ1-5 and V is TRBV28, with TRBD1 identical over 9 bases. The length of the CDR3 is 15 residues. V trimming: 5 bases; J trimming: 5 bases; junction bases outside the gene matches: 7. Germline V gene sequence: CDR1 MDHEN, CDR2 SYDVKM. The CDR3 DNA sequence: TGTGCCAGCAGTCGACAGGGGGTGGTCGATCAGCCCCAGCATTTT. Encoded protein: CASSRQGVVDQPQHF.

The chain couples TRBV15 to TRBJ2-7; 9 nucleotides agree with TRBD2. Per germline, CDR1 LNHNV and CDR2 YYDKDF (reference sequence). This CDR3 spans 15 amino acids. The V and J ends lost 0 bases and 7 bases, in that order; junction bases with no gene match: 7. The CDR3 sequence: CATSRDSSGVGEQYF. The CDR3 coding sequence is TGTGCCACCAGCAGAGACTCTAGCGGGGTAGGAGAGCAGTACTTC.

V gene TRBV4-3 combines with J gene TRBJ1-3; 7 bases map to TRBD1. Germline V gene lookup returns CDR1 LGHNA and CDR2 YSLEER. There are 16 residues in the CDR3. With V trimmed by 4 bases and J by 4 bases, 10 bases remained unmatched. The CDR3 loop reads CASSREIRGPGNTIYF. CDR3 in DNA: TGCGCCAGCAGCCGAGAGATTAGGGGGCCGGGAAACACCATATATTTT.

The chain is built from TRBV7-9 and TRBJ2-1; 10 bases fit TRBD2. The V gene end was trimmed by 5 bases and the J gene end by 9 bases; junction bases not matched to a gene: 13. The CDR3 has 16 amino acids. Looked up from germline, CDR1 is SEHNR and CDR2 is FQNEAQ (reference sequence). DNA of the CDR3: TGTGCCAGCAGCCGAGCGGGGGGGCGGGGACTGGCTGAGCAGTTCTTC. The encoded protein is CASSRAGGRGLAEQFF.

This clone was detected only a few times. V is TRBV19 and J is TRBJ2-7, with D possibly matching TRBD1 (5 bases). Per germline, CDR1 LNHDA and CDR2 SQIVND (reference sequence). Trimming stripped 5 bases from V and 0 bases from J, with 8 bases between. The CDR3 spans 13 residues. CDR3 sequence reads: CASSQGSSYEQYF. The CDR3, as DNA: TGTGCCAGTAGTCAGGGATCCTCCTACGAGCAGTACTTC.

The J gene is TRBJ2-5, the V gene TRBV5-5; the match to TRBD1 covers 10 bases. With V trimmed by 3 bases and J by 5 bases, 4 bases remained unmatched. Germline V gene data show CDR1 as SGHKS and CDR2 as YYEKEE (reference sequence). The CDR3 consists of 14 residues. DNA of the CDR3: TGTGCCAGCAGCTGGCGGGACAGGGGTGAGACCCAGTACTTC. Translating it yields CASSWRDRGETQYF.

The CDR3 coding sequence is TGTGCCAGTAGTGTGGGGACTAGAGAAGCAGATACGCAGTATTTT. It is translated as CASSVGTREADTQYF. The chain links TRBV19 to TRBJ2-3; TRBD2 aligns across 8 bases. The CDR3 runs to 15 residues. The trim removed 5 bases at V and 4 bases at J, leaving 8 bases unmatched. From germline, CDR1 is LNHDA and CDR2 SQIVND (reference sequence).